The 9 T cell receptor beta chains below come from one sample, sequenced in a study of blood T cell repertoires in COVID-19. Generated by immunoSEQ multiplex PCR, the TCRdb table keeps only in-frame clones and is missing some. This sample carries approximately 300,000 clones, 90% of them seen once, and the ten largest clones take roughly 6.8%. Sequenced: peripheral blood. These receptors were taken from a woman in her twenties or thirties with COVID-19, enrolled during active disease.

The rearrangement joins TRBV28 to TRBJ1-1, with TRBD1 identical over 9 bases. Germline CDR1 and CDR2: MDHEN and SYDVKM. Unmatched junction bases numbered 6, after V lost 5 bases and J lost 11 bases. This CDR3 contains 12 residues. The CDR3 protein is CASSTHGTGAFF. The CDR3, as DNA: TGTGCCAGCAGTACGCACGGGACAGGGGCTTTCTTT.

This sequence joins TRBV11-2 and TRBJ2-7; 10 bases are shared with TRBD2. The J segment lost 0 bases and the V segment lost 2 bases, leaving 4 bases of the junction unmatched. Germline CDR1 and CDR2: SGHAT and FQNNGV. The CDR3 covers 16 residues. The CDR3 reads CASSLLAGGYSYEQYF. CDR3 coding DNA: TGTGCCAGCAGCTTATTAGCGGGAGGTTACTCCTACGAGCAGTACTTC.

CDR3 in DNA: TGTGCCAGCAGCTTGGATTTAGCGGGATTTTTTAATGAGCAGTTCTTC. It yields the protein CASSLDLAGFFNEQFF. The chain uses TRBV5-5 and TRBJ2-1; TRBD2 agrees at 8 bases. This CDR3 has 16 residues. Germline CDR1 and CDR2: SGHKS and YYEKEE (reference sequence). The V gene end was trimmed by 0 bases and the J gene end by 7 bases; junction bases not matched to a gene: 9. Combining the CDR3 with reference TRBV5-5 and TRBJ2-1 gives the whole variable domain DAGVTQSPTHLIKTRGQQVTLRCSPISGHKSVSWYQQVLGQGPQFIFQYYEKEERGRGNFPDRFSARQFPNYSSELNVNALLLGDSALYLCASSLDLAGFFNEQFFGPGTRLTVL.

The chain carries TRBV11-2 and TRBJ1-1, with unresolved D. The length of the CDR3 is 14 residues. Deletions cut 5 bases from V and 1 base from J, with 11 bases between. Germline V gives CDR1 SGHAT, CDR2 FQNNGV. CDR3 protein: CASSLPTANTEAFF. In DNA form, the CDR3 reads TGTGCCAGCAGCCTACCTACAGCGAACACTGAAGCTTTCTTT.

This chain uses TRBV28 with TRBJ1-4; D is uncertain. The CDR3 runs 13 residues. Trimming pared 7 bases from V and 1 base from J, leaving 7 bases between. CDR1 and CDR2 (germline): MDHEN, SYDVKM. CDR3 nucleotide sequence: TGTGCCAGCACACTTAGAACTAATGAAAAACTGTTTTTT. This sequence encodes CASTLRTNEKLFF.

This clone was counted a single time. The rearrangement links TRBV4-1 to TRBJ2-4; tentatively, D is TRBD2 (6 bases). CDR1 MGHRA and CDR2 YSYEKL come from the germline V gene. The length of the CDR3 is 17 residues. Trimming cost V 0 bases and J 0 bases, with 12 bases left between them. CDR3 nucleotide sequence: TGCGCCAGCAGCCAAGATGCGGGGCTCGGAGCCAAAAACATTCAGTACTTC. Protein sequence: CASSQDAGLGAKNIQYF.

This clone has just one count. The chain employs TRBV20-1 and TRBJ2-1; maybe TRBD2 (7 bases). The CDR3 is 15 residues long. V was pared by 3 bases and J by 5 bases, with 17 bases between. CDR1 DFQATT and CDR2 SNEGSKA come from the germline V gene (reference sequence). The CDR3: CSASHGGAINNEQFF. CDR3 coding DNA: TGCAGTGCTAGTCATGGGGGGGCTATAAACAATGAGCAGTTCTTC.

The V gene is TRBV30, the J gene TRBJ2-6; no clear D gene. This CDR3 spans 13 amino acids. The germline V and J ends were trimmed by 5 bases and 4 bases, with 9 bases remaining between them. Looked up from germline, CDR1 is GTSNPN and CDR2 is SVGIG (reference sequence). The CDR3 is CAWEPSGANVLTF. CDR3 DNA: TGTGCCTGGGAGCCCTCCGGGGCCAACGTCCTGACTTTC.

The J gene is TRBJ2-7, the V gene TRBV2; TRBD2 is a possible D gene (5 bases). The germline V and J ends were trimmed by 9 bases and 3 bases, with 12 bases remaining between them. The CDR3 loop spans 12 amino acids. Germline assignment: CDR1 SNHLY and CDR2 FYNNEI. The CDR3 bases are TGTGCCAGTCACCTAGCTAGCTACGAGCAGTACTTC. Protein sequence: CASHLASYEQYF.